This T cell receptor (beta chain) was identified during a study of blood T cell repertoires in COVID-19. Study summary: Material from acute and convalescent COVID-19 was sourced from the United States, Italy and Spain. Nucleic acid was either cDNA or gDNA, and it came from T cells, B-cell-depleted T cells, or PBMCs.

In the source study's methods: Counts of nucleated cells, estimated from reference gene primer amplification, were obtained. Data came from immunoSEQ multiplex PCR; TCRdb stores just in-frame clones and leaves some out. V and J calls and clone size are given by that table; D and trimming were obtained from the DNA. The sample carries 30,000 to 40,000 clones, approximately 85% recorded once. The CDR3 totals 15 residues. J lost 2 bases, V lost 4 bases, and 4 bases had no gene match. The V gene's germline CDR1 is SGHDT and CDR2 YYEEEE. This TCR derives from a man aged 60-69 years with active or convalescent COVID-19. Sequencing was done on a sample of peripheral blood. This chain uses TRBV5-6 with TRBJ2-1, with 9 bases identical to TRBD1. CDR3 DNA sequence: TGTGCCAGCAGCATTACAGGGGGCGCCTACAATGAGCAGTTCTTC. This sequence encodes CASSITGGAYNEQFF.